These 32 T cell receptor beta chains were all obtained from the same sample, sequenced in a study of blood T cell repertoires in COVID-19. Assay used: immunoSEQ multiplex PCR; TCRdb lists only in-frame clones, some missing. This repertoire shows around 200,000 clones, roughly nine tenths found once; its top ten account for around 0.7%. Sequenced input: peripheral blood. The receptors come from a middle-aged man with acute or convalescent COVID-19.

V gene TRBV11-2 combines with J gene TRBJ1-5, with D unclear. CDR3 length equals 15 residues. Germline V gene data show CDR1 as SGHAT and CDR2 as FQNNGV. V was shortened by 5 bases and J by 3 bases, with 14 bases between the two germline ends. The CDR3 loop is CASSQPPGNNQPQHF. The CDR3 DNA sequence: TGTGCCAGCAGCCAGCCCCCGGGTAACAATCAGCCCCAGCATTTT.

The J gene is TRBJ1-6, the V gene TRBV6-6; a weak D match, TRBD1 (6 bases). CDR3 length: 13 amino acids. The V end lost 4 bases, the J end lost 10 bases, and 11 bases lay between the germline ends. Germline values: CDR1 MNHNY, CDR2 SVGAGI (reference sequence). The CDR3 sequence: CASSSDRFSPLHF. DNA for the CDR3: TGTGCCAGCAGTTCTGACAGGTTCTCACCCCTCCACTTT.

The rearrangement uses TRBV11-2 and TRBJ2-7; maybe TRBD2 (6 bases). CDR3 length: 12 amino acids. Trimming removed 5 bases from V and 4 bases from J, with 9 bases in between. Germline CDR1 is SGHAT and CDR2 is FQNNGV. The CDR3: CASSGRWYEQYF. CDR3 coding DNA: TGTGCCAGCAGCGGGAGGTGGTACGAGCAGTACTTC.

The V and J genes are TRBV5-1 and TRBJ1-1; maybe TRBD1 (6 bases). Germline assignment: CDR1 SGHRS and CDR2 YFSETQ. CDR3 size: 13 residues. The V end was cut by 2 bases, the J end by 3 bases, with 8 bases between. CDR3 amino acids: CASSFSGDTEAFF. As DNA, the CDR3 is TGCGCCAGCAGCTTTTCAGGGGACACTGAAGCTTTCTTT.

This clone was picked up a small number of times. V usage is TRBV19 and J usage is TRBJ2-5; TRBD1 matches at 10 bases. Germline values: CDR1 LNHDA, CDR2 SQIVND (reference sequence). The CDR3 covers 16 residues. The V and J ends lost 4 bases and 5 bases, in that order; junction bases with no gene match: 10. The CDR3 protein is CASSTQGTGEWETQYF. The CDR3 DNA reads as TGTGCCAGTAGTACCCAGGGGACAGGGGAGTGGGAGACCCAGTACTTC.

This CDR3 reads CASSLDFVGGSHGTQYF. The CDR3 DNA follows: TGTGCCAGCAGCTTAGATTTCGTGGGAGGGTCCCACGGGACCCAGTACTTC. V gene TRBV11-2 combines with J gene TRBJ2-5; 7 nucleotides align to TRBD2. Per germline, CDR1 SGHAT and CDR2 FQNNGV. J gave up 7 bases and V 0 bases, and 14 bases lay outside the gene matches. CDR3 length equals 17 residues.

This clone was recorded only once. This chain joins TRBV5-6 and TRBJ2-7, with 8 bases identical to TRBD2. V dropped 0 bases and J dropped 5; count of bases not matched to a gene: 7. CDR3 length equals 15 residues. Looked up from germline, CDR1 is SGHDT and CDR2 is YYEEEE. The CDR3 DNA follows: TGTGCCAGCAGCTTGGGGCCGGGGGGGAACCACGAGCAGTACTTC. The encoded protein is CASSLGPGGNHEQYF.

The V call is TRBV27, the J call TRBJ1-4; 7 bases are shared with TRBD1. The CDR3 is 16 amino acids. The V and J ends lost 6 bases and 0 bases, in that order; junction bases with no gene match: 7. Per germline, CDR1 MNHEY and CDR2 SMNVEV (reference sequence). Here the CDR3 reads CASREYRGPTNEKLFF. CDR3 DNA: TGTGCCAGCAGAGAGTACAGGGGCCCAACTAATGAAAAACTGTTTTTT.

This rearrangement joins TRBV5-4 to TRBJ2-2; a possible D gene is TRBD2 (5 bases). The CDR3 runs 14 residues. Germline lookup yields CDR1 SGHNT and CDR2 YYREEE (reference sequence). V was shortened by 4 bases and J by 7 bases, with 14 bases between the two germline ends. The CDR3: CASSPRTSDGELFF. CDR3 coding DNA: TGTGCCAGCAGCCCCAGGACTTCTGACGGGGAGCTGTTTTTT.

The CDR3 DNA follows: TGTGCCACCAGTGATTCCCGGGAGGGCTCGGGAGTTCGGGGCTACACCTTC. It codes for CATSDSREGSGVRGYTF. V is TRBV24-1 and J is TRBJ1-2; D remains ambiguous. V dropped 2 bases and J dropped 8 bases, with 23 bases sitting between them. The CDR3 spans 17 residues. Germline CDR1 reads KGHDR; CDR2 reads SFDVKD.

The chain uses TRBV30 and TRBJ2-3; perhaps TRBD1 as D (6 bases). V lost 3 bases, J lost 4 bases, and 17 bases lay in between. Germline V CDR1 and CDR2: GTSNPN, SVGIG (reference sequence). The CDR3 contains 15 residues. The chain's CDR3 is CAWRAFIRTADTQYF. The CDR3 DNA follows: TGTGCCTGGAGAGCTTTTATCAGGACAGCAGATACGCAGTATTTT.

This clone was observed once. This chain joins TRBV12-3 or TRBV12-4 and TRBJ2-3; D ambiguous. This CDR3 comprises 12 residues. V lost 6 bases and J 4 bases, leaving 8 bases between the germline ends. DNA for the CDR3: TGTGCCAGCAGGTTTGCGGCAGATACGCAGTATTTT. Translating it yields CASRFAADTQYF.

This clone showed up just a few times. The V call is TRBV7-9, the J call TRBJ2-2, with TRBD1 matching 9 bases. The CDR3 contains 15 residues. The V segment lost 5 bases and the J segment 5 bases; nucleotides outside the gene matches: 6. Looked up from germline, CDR1 is SEHNR and CDR2 is FQNEAQ (reference sequence). The CDR3 DNA is TGTGCCAGCAGCCCACAGGGGGCGCGTACCGGGGAGCTGTTTTTT. This gives the protein CASSPQGARTGELFF.

The V call is TRBV3-1 (or the pseudogene TRBV3-2), the J call TRBJ2-7, with 9 bases aligning to TRBD1. Per germline, CDR1 LGHDT and CDR2 YNNKEL (reference sequence). The trim removed 10 bases at V and 2 bases at J, leaving 6 bases unmatched. The CDR3 totals 13 residues. The CDR3 loop is CATGGTGPYEQYF. CDR3 coding DNA: TGTGCCACTGGCGGGACAGGGCCCTACGAGCAGTACTTC.

The chain uses TRBV10-2 and TRBJ1-2; TRBD1 matches 10 bases. With V trimmed by 5 bases and J by 0 bases, 6 bases remained unmatched. This CDR3 has 16 residues. Germline V lookup: CDR1 WSHSY, CDR2 SAAADI. CDR3 residues: CASSRTGGKSNYGYTF. DNA of the CDR3: TGCGCCAGCAGTAGGACAGGGGGGAAGTCTAACTATGGCTACACCTTC.

V is TRBV7-9 and J is TRBJ1-1; 8 nucleotides line up with TRBD1. Trimming took 5 bases from V and 7 from J; bases not matched to a gene: 3. The germline CDR1 and CDR2 sequences are SEHNR and FQNEAQ (reference sequence). CDR3 size: 12 residues. CDR3 amino acids: CASSQGAVEAFF. The CDR3 bases are TGTGCCAGCAGCCAGGGGGCAGTTGAAGCTTTCTTT.

The chain combines TRBV28 with TRBJ2-5; 12 positions match TRBD2. The CDR3 contains 15 residues. Germline V gene sequence: CDR1 MDHEN, CDR2 SYDVKM. The J segment lost 7 bases and the V segment lost 6 bases, leaving 9 bases of the junction unmatched. The CDR3 DNA is TGTGCCAGCAGCCCGACTAGCGGGAGATCGGTGACCCAGTACTTC. The encoded protein is CASSPTSGRSVTQYF.

The chain recombines TRBV18 with TRBJ1-1; 7 bases match TRBD1. The germline V gene has CDR1 KGHSH and CDR2 LQKENI. This CDR3 region has 16 residues. J lost 6 bases, V lost 4 bases, and 14 bases had no gene match. CDR3 loop: CASSLTFDRAGAEAFF. The CDR3 DNA reads as TGTGCCAGCTCACTTACTTTTGACAGGGCGGGCGCTGAAGCTTTCTTT.

The rearrangement links TRBV19 to TRBJ2-7, with 10 bases identical to TRBD1. The germline gives CDR1 LNHDA, CDR2 SQIVND (reference sequence). V gave up 8 bases and J gave up 3 bases; unmatched junction bases: 1. The CDR3 spans 12 residues. The CDR3 coding sequence is TGTGCCAGTGGGGACAGGGGCTACGAGCAGTACTTC. It specifies CASGDRGYEQYF. Looking up the rest from reference TRBV19 and TRBJ2-7 gives the full variable domain: DGGITQSPKYLFRKEGQNVTLSCEQNLNHDAMYWYRQDPGQGLRLIYYSQIVNDFQKGDIAEGYSVSREKKESFPLTVTSAQKNPTAFYLCASGDRGYEQYFGPGTRLTVT.

The V and J genes are TRBV27 and TRBJ1-2, with 8 bases aligning to TRBD1. This CDR3 spans 13 amino acids. Trimming took 6 bases from V and 6 from J; bases not matched to a gene: 6. Germline V gives CDR1 MNHEY, CDR2 SMNVEV (reference sequence). DNA of the CDR3: TGTGCCAGCAGGACCCAGGGGGCTAATGGCTACACCTTC. It encodes CASRTQGANGYTF.

This sequence joins TRBV5-1 and TRBJ1-4, with a tentative D call TRBD1 (6 bases). V was shortened by 4 bases and J by 3 bases, with 13 bases between the two germline ends. The CDR3 is 15 amino acids. CDR1 SGHRS and CDR2 YFSETQ come from the germline V gene. The chain's CDR3 is CASSAGTFANEKLFF. The CDR3 coding sequence is TGCGCCAGCAGCGCCGGGACATTTGCTAATGAAAAACTGTTTTTT.

This chain uses TRBV5-4 with TRBJ2-7, with D perhaps TRBD1 (5 bases). This CDR3 is 14 amino acids long. The germline V and J ends were trimmed by 5 bases and 2 bases, with 14 bases remaining between them. Per germline, CDR1 SGHNT and CDR2 YYREEE (reference sequence). The CDR3 is CASRPKGLPYEQYF. Written as DNA, the CDR3 is TGTGCCAGCAGGCCAAAGGGGCTTCCCTACGAGCAGTACTTC.

This clone was counted a single time. The rearrangement links TRBV3-1 (or the pseudogene TRBV3-2) to TRBJ1-4; D is perhaps TRBD1 (6 bases). Germline values: CDR1 LGHDT, CDR2 YNNKEL (reference sequence). CDR3 length equals 15 residues. The ends were cut back, 3 bases at V and 8 bases at J, with 16 bases in the middle. CDR3 in amino acids: CASSHTAGAREKLFF. CDR3 nucleotides: TGTGCCAGCAGCCATACGGCAGGGGCACGGGAAAAACTGTTTTTT.

The V and J genes are TRBV5-1 and TRBJ2-7, with TRBD1 identical over 10 bases. Germline V lookup: CDR1 SGHRS, CDR2 YFSETQ. Trimming at V came to 0 bases and at J to 0 bases, leaving 0 bases not matched to a gene. The CDR3 totals 15 residues. This chain's CDR3 is CASSLGTGGSYEQYF. The CDR3 DNA reads as TGCGCCAGCAGCTTGGGGACAGGGGGCTCCTACGAGCAGTACTTC.

The chain has TRBV19 and TRBJ2-1; TRBD2 matches at 11 bases. In germline, CDR1 is LNHDA, CDR2 SQIVND (reference sequence). The CDR3 length is 16 residues. The trim removed 5 bases at V and 4 bases at J, leaving 7 bases unmatched. The DNA for the CDR3 is TGTGCCAGTAGTTCTAAGACTAGCGGGACTTACAATGAGCAGTTCTTC. Translated: CASSSKTSGTYNEQFF.

This chain uses TRBV27 with TRBJ2-1; 11 positions match TRBD1. This CDR3 contains 14 residues. Germline CDR1 and CDR2: MNHEY and SMNVEV (reference sequence). V trimming: 7 bases; J trimming: 7 bases; junction bases outside the gene matches: 6. CDR3 DNA: TGTGCCAGCAAGGACAGGGGGCGCGGGAATGAGCAGTTCTTC. This gives the protein CASKDRGRGNEQFF.

The V and J genes are TRBV19 and TRBJ2-7; D perhaps matches TRBD1 (6 bases). Trimming stripped 7 bases from V and 6 bases from J, with 16 bases between. The germline V gene has CDR1 LNHDA and CDR2 SQIVND (reference sequence). The CDR3 extends over 13 amino acids. CDR3 in DNA: TGTGCCAGTATGGACAGACGAGCCATCGAGCAGTACTTC. This gives the protein CASMDRRAIEQYF.

The V gene is TRBV25-1, the J gene TRBJ2-2; a weak D match, TRBD1 (6 bases). V was clipped by 3 bases and J by 6 bases, with 11 bases between them. CDR3 size: 14 residues. CDR1 and CDR2 (germline): MGHDK, SYGVNS. CDR3 in DNA: TGTGCCAGCAGTGAGGTGGGGGCCGCCGGGGAGCTGTTTTTT. As protein: CASSEVGAAGELFF.

This clone has a handful of counts. This chain links TRBV28 with TRBJ1-1; a weak D match, TRBD1 (5 bases). Germline CDR1 reads MDHEN; CDR2 reads SYDVKM. With 5 bases removed from V and 6 bases from J, the gap between germline ends came to 19 bases. The CDR3 covers 15 residues. The CDR3: CASSLSRDGRPEAFF. The CDR3 DNA reads as TGTGCCAGCAGTCTCTCCCGGGACGGGAGACCTGAAGCTTTCTTT.

The rearrangement joins TRBV12-3 or TRBV12-4 to TRBJ1-5; no clear D. Trimming left V 6 bases short and J 4 bases short, with 10 bases between. The CDR3 loop spans 13 amino acids. CDR3 region: CASRSQENQPQHF. CDR3 sequence (DNA): TGTGCCAGCAGAAGCCAAGAGAATCAGCCCCAGCATTTT.

The table lists this clone with a count of one. The V and J genes are TRBV18 and TRBJ2-3; D call uncertain. Germline CDR1 reads KGHSH; CDR2 reads LQKENI. V dropped 6 bases and J dropped 3 bases, with 19 bases sitting between them. This CDR3 contains 16 residues. The CDR3 DNA sequence: TGTGCCAGCTCCCCTCCGGGTATCTATTCGACAGATACGCAGTATTTT. Translated, it gives CASSPPGIYSTDTQYF. The whole variable domain, filled in from reference TRBV18 and TRBJ2-3, reads NAGVMQNPRHLVRRRGQEARLRCSPMKGHSHVYWYRQLPEEGLKFMVYLQKENIIDESGMPKERFSAEFPKEGPSILRIQQVVRGDSAAYFCASSPPGIYSTDTQYFGPGTRLTVL.

The chain employs TRBV11-2 and TRBJ1-2; possibly TRBD1 for D (6 bases). The CDR3 covers 13 residues. Looked up from germline, CDR1 is SGHAT and CDR2 is FQNNGV. Trimming cost V 5 bases and J 6 bases, with 13 bases left between them. CDR3 residues: CASSQLSGDGYTF. The CDR3 bases are TGTGCCAGCAGCCAGCTTTCAGGGGATGGCTACACCTTC. Filled out from reference TRBV11-2 and TRBJ1-2, the complete variable domain reads EAGVAQSPRYKIIEKRQSVAFWCNPISGHATLYWYQQILGQGPKLLIQFQNNGVVDDSQLPKDRFSAERLKGVDSTLKIQPAKLEDSAVYLCASSQLSGDGYTFGSGTRLTVV.